This TCR beta chain derives from a study of blood T cell repertoires in COVID-19. In the study overall: Whether acute or convalescent, the COVID-19 samples came from the United States, Italy and Spain. The analysed material was cDNA or gDNA that came from T cells, B-cell-depleted T cells, or PBMCs.

This clone was observed a handful of times. Original processing notes: Estimation of nucleated cell counts was performed using reference gene primer amplification. Sequenced by immunoSEQ multiplex PCR; TCRdb stores in-frame clones only, minus some. V and J calls and clone size are given by that table; D and trimming were obtained from the DNA. The data hold about 190,000 clones, with 75% to 90% observed a single time. The CDR3 consists of 13 residues. Germline V gene data show CDR1 as GTSNPN and CDR2 as SVGIG (reference sequence). V dropped 0 bases and J dropped 4 bases, with 9 bases sitting between them.

This chain links TRBV30 with TRBJ1-1; D is uncertain. Sequenced sample: peripheral blood. The source is a man younger than 45 with acute or convalescent COVID-19. The CDR3 sequence is CAWSVVRATEAFF. DNA of the CDR3: TGTGCCTGGAGTGTAGTGAGGGCCACTGAAGCTTTCTTT.